Presented here are 31 T cell receptor beta chains from one specimen sequenced in a study of shared clonotypes between healthy human individuals. Using immunoSEQ multiplex PCR, the repertoire was profiled, and TCRdb retains in-frame clones only, with some absent. The top ten hold roughly 0.14% of the sample, which has about 2,500,000 clones, more than 80% seen once. The sequenced material came from naive CD4+ T cells sorted from blood. Subset indicated: CD45RA+ positively selected. Source of these receptors: a man aged 18 to 29 in good health.

The chain employs TRBV6-6 and TRBJ2-7; 8 bases map to TRBD2. The CDR3 covers 13 residues. V was clipped by 7 bases and J by 6 bases; unmatched bases: 8. Germline CDR1 is MNHNY and CDR2 is SVGAGI (reference sequence). The CDR3 region is CASTSTSGAEQYF. The CDR3 DNA sequence: TGTGCCAGCACTAGTACTAGCGGCGCCGAGCAGTACTTC.

The rearrangement joins TRBV30 to TRBJ1-2; unclear D gene. From germline, CDR1 is GTSNPN and CDR2 SVGIG (reference sequence). Trimming shortened V by 6 bases and J by 7 bases, and 9 bases separated the two germline ends. The CDR3 covers 10 residues. CDR3 bases: TGTGCCTGTGGACTGGGTGGCTACACCTTC. It encodes CACGLGGYTF.

The genes are TRBV19 and TRBJ1-1, with D tentatively TRBD1 (5 bases). Germline-derived CDR1 and CDR2 are LNHDA and SQIVND (reference sequence). The CDR3 is 14 residues long. The V end lost 8 bases, the J end lost 6 bases, and 19 bases lay between the germline ends. The CDR3 here is CASLSGGLGAEAFF. In DNA, the CDR3 is TGTGCCAGTCTATCGGGGGGGTTAGGAGCTGAAGCTTTCTTT.

As to this clone: This same CDR3 is encoded by further DNA sequences in the sample. V usage is TRBV19 and J usage is TRBJ2-7; 9 nucleotides line up with TRBD1. Trimming took 4 bases from V and 6 from J; bases not matched to a gene: 7. The CDR3 runs to 14 residues. The germline gives CDR1 LNHDA, CDR2 SQIVND (reference sequence). CDR3 amino acids: CASSTGTGSGEQYF. The CDR3 DNA is TGTGCCAGTAGTACAGGGACAGGGAGTGGCGAGCAGTACTTC.

The chain couples TRBV18 to TRBJ2-7; D is unresolved. The CDR3 spans 12 residues. V lost 4 bases to trimming and J lost 6 bases, with 10 bases between them. Germline V gene lookup returns CDR1 KGHSH and CDR2 LQKENI. The CDR3 spells CASSRLVGEQYF. The CDR3, as DNA: TGTGCCAGCTCACGACTGGTTGGCGAGCAGTACTTC.

The CDR3 spells CASSLAGSGFSGNTIYF. For the CDR3, the DNA is TGTGCCAGCAGCTTGGCCGGGAGCGGATTCTCTGGAAACACCATATATTTT. This chain uses TRBV5-4 with TRBJ1-3; D not resolved. Trimming stripped 0 bases from V and 0 bases from J, with 13 bases between. CDR3 length: 17 residues. CDR1 and CDR2 (germline): SGHNT, YYREEE (reference sequence). Full variable domain (outside the CDR3, taken from reference TRBV5-4 and TRBJ1-3): ETGVTQSPTHLIKTRGQQVTLRCSSQSGHNTVSWYQQALGQGPQFIFQYYREEENGRGNFPPRFSGLQFPNYSSELNVNALELDDSALYLCASSLAGSGFSGNTIYFGEGSWLTVV.

The genes are TRBV10-3 and TRBJ1-1; a weak D match, TRBD1 (5 bases). V was clipped by 0 bases and J by 1 base, with 18 bases between them. CDR1 is ENHRY and CDR2 is SYGVKD in the germline V gene. The CDR3 is 18 amino acids. The CDR3 reads CAISESLDNQNQNTEAFF. Written as DNA, the CDR3 is TGTGCCATCAGTGAGTCGTTGGACAACCAAAACCAGAACACTGAAGCTTTCTTT.

This clone was seen a single time. In nucleotides, the CDR3 is TGTGCCTGGAGGGAAGGCATATACTATGGCTACACCTTC. Its protein product is CAWREGIYYGYTF. This chain uses TRBV30 with TRBJ1-2; D not certain. This CDR3 comprises 13 residues. Trimming took off 3 bases at V and 3 bases at J, with 11 bases between the two ends. Looked up from germline, CDR1 is GTSNPN and CDR2 is SVGIG (reference sequence). The variable domain in full, completed from reference TRBV30 and TRBJ1-2, reads SQTIHQWPATLVQPVGSPLSLECTVEGTSNPNLYWYRQAAGRGLQLLFYSVGIGQISSEVPQNLSASRPQDRQFILSSKKLLLSDSGFYLCAWREGIYYGYTFGSGTRLTVV.

The chain couples TRBV7-2 to TRBJ1-2; 8 bases line up with TRBD1. Per the germline V gene, CDR1 is SGHTA and CDR2 is FQGNSA. There are 14 residues in the CDR3. J gave up 8 bases and V 5 bases, and 10 bases lay outside the gene matches. CDR3 region: CASSMRQGQRGYTF. CDR3 bases: TGTGCCAGCAGCATGCGACAGGGGCAAAGGGGCTACACCTTC.

As for this clone: This sample includes further DNA sequences coding for the same CDR3. The rearrangement uses TRBV11-3 and TRBJ2-2; D not certain. Trimming removed 1 base at V and 1 base at J, with 4 bases between. CDR3 length equals 14 residues. The germline gives CDR1 SGHNT, CDR2 YENEEA. The CDR3 nucleotides read TGTGCCAGCAGCTTAGTGGGGAACACCGGGGAGCTGTTTTTT. Encoded protein: CASSLVGNTGELFF.

V gene TRBV6-5 combines with J gene TRBJ2-5; 8 bases are shared with TRBD2. The germline CDR1 and CDR2 sequences are MNHEY and SVGAGI. The CDR3 is 15 amino acids. Unmatched junction bases numbered 5, after V lost 2 bases and J lost 3 bases. CDR3 protein: CASSYGRGAEETQYF. CDR3 DNA sequence: TGTGCCAGCAGTTACGGGCGGGGGGCTGAAGAGACCCAGTACTTC.

CDR3 in amino acids: CASSDYFGPTSTDTQYF. The CDR3 nucleotides read TGTGCCAGCAGTGATTATTTTGGGCCTACTAGCACAGATACGCAGTATTTT. The rearrangement joins TRBV11-2 to TRBJ2-3; D is undetermined. This CDR3 region has 17 residues. Trimming stripped 6 bases from V and 0 bases from J, with 19 bases between. In germline, CDR1 is SGHAT, CDR2 FQNNGV.

In regard to this clone: Other DNA sequences from this sample encode an identical CDR3 as well. This sequence joins TRBV9 and TRBJ1-5; no firm D call. CDR3 length: 13 amino acids. Deletions cut 3 bases from V and 2 bases from J, with 6 bases between. Germline V CDR1 and CDR2: SGDLS, YYNGEE. CDR3 protein: CASSGTGNQPQHF. CDR3 coding DNA: TGTGCCAGCAGCGGAACAGGCAATCAGCCCCAGCATTTT.

This chain joins TRBV14 and TRBJ1-1; D is unresolved. V was trimmed by 0 bases and J by 9 bases, leaving 14 bases between them. The CDR3 totals 14 residues. Germline assignment: CDR1 SGHDN and CDR2 FVKESK. Here the CDR3 reads CASSQDAEKGKAFF. In nucleotides, the CDR3 is TGTGCCAGCAGCCAAGATGCGGAGAAGGGAAAAGCTTTCTTT.

The chain uses TRBV5-4 and TRBJ2-3; D not resolved. Trimming cost V 3 bases and J 0 bases, with 11 bases left between them. The CDR3 loop spans 15 amino acids. The germline CDR1 and CDR2 sequences are SGHNT and YYREEE (reference sequence). Here the CDR3 DNA reads TGTGCCAGCAGCTCGGACGGATCTAGCACAGATACGCAGTATTTT. The encoded protein is CASSSDGSSTDTQYF.

This clone was seen once. V and J are TRBV15 and TRBJ2-7, with 12 bases lining up with TRBD1. This CDR3 has 15 residues. J gave up 3 bases and V 6 bases, and 6 bases lay outside the gene matches. Per the germline V gene, CDR1 is LNHNV and CDR2 is YYDKDF (reference sequence). CDR3 nucleotide sequence: TGTGCCACCAGAAGGGACAGGGGGCCCGTCTACGAGCAGTACTTC. Translation gives CATRRDRGPVYEQYF.

The DNA of the CDR3 is TGTGCCAGCGGGGCGGGCGGGGGCGACGGCTACACCTTC. Protein: CASGAGGGDGYTF. This chain uses TRBV6-5 with TRBJ1-2, with D tentatively TRBD1 (6 bases). The length of the CDR3 is 13 residues. Trimming shortened V by 8 bases and J by 8 bases, and 18 bases separated the two germline ends. The germline V gene has CDR1 MNHEY and CDR2 SVGAGI.

V gene TRBV5-1 combines with J gene TRBJ2-1, with 9 bases identical to TRBD1. Germline CDR1 is SGHRS and CDR2 is YFSETQ. The CDR3 spans 14 residues. V lost 3 bases, J lost 8 bases, and 6 bases stayed unmatched. CDR3 protein: CASSWTGDGDEQFF. In nucleotides, the CDR3 is TGCGCCAGCAGCTGGACAGGGGATGGGGATGAGCAGTTCTTC. Drawing the rest from reference TRBV5-1 and TRBJ2-1, the complete variable domain is KAGVTQTPRYLIKTRGQQVTLSCSPISGHRSVSWYQQTPGQGLQFLFEYFSETQRNKGNFPGRFSGRQFSNSRSEMNVSTLELGDSALYLCASSWTGDGDEQFFGPGTRLTVL.

The V call is TRBV23-1, the J call TRBJ1-3; unclear D gene. Being an ORF, TRBV23-1 has a function that is uncertain. V lost 4 bases and J lost 1, with 8 bases in between. This CDR3 comprises 14 residues. CDR3 sequence: CASSPRGSGNTIYF. The CDR3 region has the DNA TGCGCCAGCAGTCCTCGGGGATCTGGAAACACCATATATTTT.

V and J are TRBV6-5 and TRBJ1-1, with D tentatively TRBD1 (5 bases). This CDR3 comprises 13 residues. V lost 7 bases to trimming and J lost 4 bases, with 13 bases between them. Germline V gives CDR1 MNHEY, CDR2 SVGAGI. The CDR3 sequence: CASTQPGGTEAFF. The CDR3 nucleotides read TGTGCCAGCACCCAGCCGGGGGGCACTGAAGCTTTCTTT.

The rearrangement links TRBV6-6 to TRBJ2-1, with TRBD2 matching over 12 bases. The germline V gene has CDR1 MNHNY and CDR2 SVGAGI (reference sequence). The CDR3 loop spans 15 amino acids. V was pared by 6 bases and J by 4 bases, with 4 bases of the junction left unmatched. CDR3 amino acids: CASRPLAGGYNEQFF. DNA of the CDR3: TGTGCCAGCAGACCACTAGCGGGGGGTTACAATGAGCAGTTCTTC.

The chain is built from TRBV6-6 and TRBJ1-1; a possible D gene is TRBD1 (5 bases). This CDR3 has 15 residues. The V gene lost 8 bases and the J gene lost 0 bases, with 16 bases spanning the gap. Germline V gene data show CDR1 as MNHNY and CDR2 as SVGAGI (reference sequence). CDR3 loop: CASRLPRELNTEAFF. CDR3 DNA sequence: TGTGCCAGCCGTCTTCCCAGGGAATTGAACACTGAAGCTTTCTTT.

The chain recombines TRBV9 with TRBJ1-5; the match to TRBD1 covers 7 bases. This CDR3 has 14 amino acids. The germline V gene encodes CDR1 SGDLS and CDR2 YYNGEE. V dropped 3 bases and J dropped 4; count of bases not matched to a gene: 4. CDR3 loop: CASSDSTGNQPQHF. The CDR3 nucleotides are TGTGCCAGCAGCGACTCGACAGGGAATCAGCCCCAGCATTTT.

The chain combines TRBV7-3 with TRBJ2-2, with a weak D call TRBD2 (5 bases). CDR3 size: 15 residues. V lost 0 bases and J 2 bases, leaving 7 bases between the germline ends. The germline CDR1 and CDR2 sequences are SGHTA and FQGTGA. The CDR3 is CASSLTAVNTGELFF. CDR3 DNA sequence: TGTGCCAGCAGCTTAACAGCGGTCAACACCGGGGAGCTGTTTTTT.

The CDR3 bases are TGTGCCAGCAGTGAAGAACTGAGTTCACCCCTCCACTTT. Translation gives CASSEELSSPLHF. This chain connects TRBV6-1 to TRBJ1-6; D ambiguous. This CDR3 region has 13 residues. Germline V gene data show CDR1 as MNHNS and CDR2 as SASEGT. V lost 1 base to trimming and J lost 9 bases, with 7 bases between them.

The V call is TRBV5-1, the J call TRBJ1-1; tentatively, D is TRBD1 (5 bases). The CDR3 covers 18 residues. Trimming took 2 bases from V and 3 from J, leaving 23 bases between them. CDR1 and CDR2 from the germline V gene are SGHRS and YFSETQ. Written as DNA, the CDR3 is TGCGCCAGCAGCTTAAGGGGTCAGGGCTTGAAGTTTGACACTGAAGCTTTCTTT. Its protein is CASSLRGQGLKFDTEAFF.

Concerning this clone: The same CDR3 arises from other DNA sequences in this sample as well. The chain uses TRBV5-1 and TRBJ2-2; 8 nucleotides agree with TRBD2. Germline trimming cut 1 base from V and 1 base from J; bases unmatched to any gene: 3. CDR1 and CDR2 from the germline V gene are SGHRS and YFSETQ. This CDR3 has 16 amino acids. Written as DNA, the CDR3 is TGCGCCAGCAGCTTGCTGGCGGGGGGGAACACCGGGGAGCTGTTTTTT. Amino acids: CASSLLAGGNTGELFF.

V usage is TRBV6-1 and J usage is TRBJ1-5; D ambiguous. Germline V gene sequence: CDR1 MNHNS, CDR2 SASEGT. V was trimmed by 2 bases and J by 1 base, leaving 6 bases between them. The CDR3 runs to 14 residues. The CDR3 sequence: CASSEILSNQPQHF. The CDR3 DNA reads TGTGCCAGCAGTGAAATATTGAGCAATCAGCCCCAGCATTTT.

Only one count was recorded for this clone. The V gene is TRBV5-1, the J gene TRBJ2-3, with 7 positions matching TRBD2. After removal of 4 bases from V and 0 bases from J, the junction contained 8 bases not matched to a gene. Germline V gives CDR1 SGHRS, CDR2 YFSETQ. The CDR3 consists of 16 residues. In DNA form, the CDR3 reads TGCGCCAGCAGCCCTCGGGGGGACCCTAGCACAGATACGCAGTATTTT. As protein: CASSPRGDPSTDTQYF.

This clone was seen a handful of times. The chain uses TRBV6-1 and TRBJ1-1; D is perhaps TRBD1 (6 bases). This CDR3 contains 13 residues. Trimming took off 5 bases at V and 11 bases at J, with 18 bases between the two ends. Germline CDR1 and CDR2: MNHNS and SASEGT. CDR3 protein: CASSSETGLKAFF. The CDR3 DNA reads as TGTGCCAGCAGTTCCGAGACAGGCTTGAAGGCTTTCTTT.

The chain recombines TRBV5-6 with TRBJ1-6, with D uncertain. Germline V gene lookup returns CDR1 SGHDT and CDR2 YYEEEE. V lost 2 bases, J lost 0 bases, and 9 bases lay in between. The CDR3 sequence is 16 residues long. DNA of the CDR3: TGTGCCAGCAGCTTTCCGACGAGCTCCTATAATTCACCCCTCCACTTT. Residues: CASSFPTSSYNSPLHF.